A selection of T cell receptor beta chains follows, all from one sample in a study of immune evolution from preneoplasia to lung adenocarcinoma. Some clones are missing from TCRdb's copy, which holds only in-frame ones; the method was immunoSEQ multiplex PCR. Of 15,000 to 20,000 clones listed, around 88% are singletons. Sequenced sample: FFPE invasive lung adenocarcinoma tissue. Receptors originate from a person aged 65 to 79 with invasive lung adenocarcinoma. CDR3s include the opening cysteine and the closing phenylalanine or tryptophan. A D gene is named only where the DNA matches it firmly. Not every row has a clone size; where given, it reads once, few, many or a size class.

>TRBJ1-2|TRBD1|TRBV2|NA
CASSGPGQGYGYTF
TGTGCCAGCAGTGGACCGGGACAGGGTTACGGCTACACCTTC
>TRBJ2-1|TRBD1|TRBV18|NA
CASSPGTGVNEQFF
TGTGCCAGCTCACCGGGGACAGGGGTCAATGAGCAGTTCTTC
>TRBJ2-1|TRBD2|TRBV27|few
CASSSRPKIAGGYNEQFF
TGTGCCAGCAGTTCGCGCCCCAAGATAGCGGGGGGTTACAATGAGCAGTTCTTC
>TRBJ1-2|NA|TRBV28|NA
CASSETVYGYTF
TGTGCCAGCAGCGAGACAGTCTATGGCTACACCTTC
>TRBJ1-1|NA|TRBV6-4|NA
CASSDSRGTEAFF
TGTGCCAGCAGTGACTCGCGGGGGACTGAAGCTTTCTTT
>TRBJ1-5|NA|TRBV15|NA
CATSRGDSGSQPQHF
TGTGCCACCAGCAGAGGGGACTCTGGGTCTCAGCCCCAGCATTTT
>TRBJ2-2|NA|TRBV9|NA
CASSVHNGELFF
TGTGCCAGCAGCGTTCATAACGGGGAGCTGTTTTTT
>TRBJ1-2|NA|TRBV28|NA
CASSLLRQWGNYGYTF
TGTGCCAGCAGTTTATTGAGACAATGGGGAAACTATGGCTACACCTTC
>TRBJ1-2|NA|TRBV28|NA
CASSFPDRHGYTF
TGTGCCAGCAGTTTTCCTGACAGGCATGGCTACACCTTC
>TRBJ1-2|NA|TRBV10-3|NA
CAISEHGTNYGYTF
TGTGCCATCAGTGAGCACGGAACTAACTATGGCTACACCTTC
>TRBJ2-5|NA|TRBV6-5|NA
CASSRDSRGPETQYF
TGTGCCAGCAGCAGGGACTCCCGGGGGCCAGAGACCCAGTACTTC
>TRBJ2-1|NA|TRBV5-6|once
CASSLAGPAGNEQFF
TGTGCCAGCAGCTTGGCCGGACCCGCCGGCAATGAGCAGTTCTTC
>TRBJ2-1|NA|TRBV7-2|NA
CASSFLGVAPPPSYNEQFF
TGTGCCAGCAGCTTCCTTGGGGTAGCCCCTCCCCCGTCCTACAATGAGCAGTTCTTC
>TRBJ1-2|NA|TRBV27|NA
CASSPTNGFGGYTF
TGTGCCAGCAGTCCCACCAATGGGTTCGGTGGCTACACCTTC
>TRBJ2-7|NA|TRBV14|once
CASSQESTTQYF
TGTGCCAGCAGCCAAGAATCGACCACGCAGTACTTC
>TRBJ2-2|TRBD1|TRBV6-5|NA
CASKGTGRTGELFF
TGTGCCAGCAAAGGGACAGGGAGAACCGGGGAGCTGTTTTTT
>TRBJ1-6|NA|TRBV9|NA
CASSAGGDSPLHF
TGTGCCAGCAGCGCCGGGGGTGATTCACCCCTCCACTTT
>TRBJ2-3|TRBD2|TRBV27|NA
CASGVAGADTQYF
TGTGCCAGCGGGGTAGCGGGGGCTGATACGCAGTATTTT
>TRBJ1-4|TRBD1|TRBV5-4|NA
CASSPMTGSNEKLFF
TGTGCCAGCAGCCCCATGACAGGGTCTAATGAAAAACTGTTTTTT
>TRBJ2-3|NA|TRBV27|NA
CASSPFQGDTQYF
TGTGCCAGCAGTCCGTTCCAGGGAGATACGCAGTATTTT
>TRBJ2-5|TRBD1|TRBV30|NA
CAWSAQGTGKETQYF
TGTGCCTGGAGTGCCCAGGGGACAGGAAAAGAGACCCAGTACTTC
>TRBJ2-2|NA|TRBV7-3|medium-sized
CASSFNTGELFF
TGTGCCAGCAGCTTCAACACCGGGGAGCTGTTTTTT
>TRBJ1-5|NA|TRBV5-6|NA
CASSLGAYSNQPQHF
TGTGCCAGCAGCTTAGGAGCTTATAGCAATCAGCCCCAGCATTTT
>TRBJ1-5|NA|TRBV5-1|NA
CASSRIGEQPQHF
TGCGCCAGCAGCAGAATCGGTGAGCAGCCCCAGCATTTT
>TRBJ1-3|TRBD1|TRBV6-5|NA
CASTRQGSGNTIYF
TGTGCCAGCACCAGACAGGGCTCTGGAAACACCATATATTTT
>TRBJ2-4|NA|TRBV28|NA
CASSPEMGHQNIQYF
TGTGCCAGCAGTCCCGAAATGGGACATCAAAACATTCAGTACTTC
>TRBJ2-1|NA|TRBV28|NA
CASSRLGAQDYNEQFF
TGTGCCAGCAGTAGGTTAGGAGCCCAGGATTACAATGAGCAGTTCTTC
>TRBJ2-3|TRBD2|TRBV7-2|NA
CASSLGTSGRPGTDTQYF
TGTGCCAGCAGCTTAGGGACTAGCGGGAGGCCGGGAACAGATACGCAGTATTTT
>TRBJ1-1|NA|TRBV18|NA
CASSPTRDTEAFF
TGTGCCAGCTCACCTACCCGGGACACTGAAGCTTTCTTT
>TRBJ2-7|NA|TRBV2|NA
CASSEYAGKEQYF
TGTGCCAGCAGTGAATATGCGGGGAAAGAGCAGTACTTC
>TRBJ1-2|NA|TRBV5-1|NA
CASSPSNDYGYTF
TGCGCCAGCAGCCCAAGCAATGACTATGGCTACACCTTC
>TRBJ1-5|TRBD1|TRBV2|few
CASSGTGGQPQHF
TGTGCCAGCAGTGGGACAGGGGGTCAGCCCCAGCATTTT
>TRBJ2-5|NA|TRBV29-1|NA
CSVSNRAQETQYF
TGCAGCGTTTCAAACAGGGCCCAAGAGACCCAGTACTTC
>TRBJ2-1|NA|TRBV6-6|NA
CASTSTKGEQFF
TGTGCCAGCACCAGCACTAAGGGGGAGCAGTTCTTC
>TRBJ1-1|NA|TRBV2|NA
CASSGGTTAEAFF
TGTGCCAGCAGTGGCGGGACTACCGCTGAAGCTTTCTTT
>TRBJ2-7|NA|TRBV11-3|NA
CASSLDPRLGATYEQYF
TGTGCCAGCAGCTTGGACCCAAGGTTAGGGGCCACCTACGAGCAGTACTTC
>TRBJ1-2|NA|TRBV18|NA
CASSPQGDYGYTF
TGTGCCAGCTCACCACAGGGTGACTATGGCTACACCTTC
>TRBJ1-1|NA|TRBV7-2|NA
CASSISATMDGRNTEAFF
TGTGCCAGCAGCATTTCAGCGACCATGGACGGAAGAAACACTGAAGCTTTCTTT
>TRBJ2-1|NA|TRBV5-6|NA
CASSFSEYNEQFF
TGTGCCAGCAGCTTTTCAGAGTACAATGAGCAGTTCTTC
>TRBJ2-5|TRBD1|TRBV4-1|NA
CASSPDRGGETQYF
TGCGCCAGCAGCCCGGACAGGGGAGGAGAGACCCAGTACTTC
>TRBJ2-6|NA|TRBV29-1|once
CSVDSSGANVLTF
TGCAGCGTTGACAGCTCTGGGGCCAACGTCCTGACTTTC
>TRBJ2-7|NA|TRBV28|once
CASTSISYEQYF
TGTGCCAGCACCTCCATCTCCTACGAGCAGTACTTC
>TRBJ1-1|NA|TRBV28|NA
CASSYPSRKNTEAFF
TGTGCCAGCAGCTACCCCTCGAGAAAGAACACTGAAGCTTTCTTT
>TRBJ1-5|NA|TRBV9|NA
CASSVVGSNQPQHF
TGTGCCAGCAGCGTAGTGGGGTCCAATCAGCCCCAGCATTTT
>TRBJ1-1|NA|TRBV11-2|NA
CASSLGGRTRAFF
TGTGCCAGCAGCTTAGGTGGCAGGACGAGGGCTTTCTTT
>TRBJ2-5|NA|TRBV7-3|NA
CASSQNKEETQYF
TGTGCCAGCAGTCAGAACAAGGAAGAGACCCAGTACTTC
>TRBJ2-1|NA|TRBV15|NA
CATSGRARGDNEQFF
TGTGCCACCAGCGGCCGGGCCCGGGGCGACAATGAGCAGTTCTTC
>TRBJ1-3|NA|TRBV6-5|NA
CAISSGNTIYF
TGTGCCATCTCCTCTGGAAACACCATATATTTT
>TRBJ1-1|NA|TRBV7-9|NA
CASSTTGRGTEAFF
TGTGCCAGCAGCACTACGGGCCGCGGGACTGAAGCTTTCTTT
>TRBJ1-5|TRBD1|TRBV2|NA
CASSPTGGSQPQHF
TGTGCCAGCAGCCCAACAGGGGGCAGTCAGCCCCAGCATTTT
>TRBJ2-3|NA|TRBV5-1|NA
CASSLVESSTDTQYF
TGCGCCAGCAGCTTGGTAGAGTCTAGCACAGATACGCAGTATTTT
>TRBJ1-3|TRBD1|TRBV4-1|NA
CASSQVGQGGNTIYF
TGCGCCAGCAGCCAAGTCGGACAGGGCGGAAACACCATATATTTT
>TRBJ2-7|NA|TRBV19|NA
CASSPSTGARQYF
TGTGCCAGTAGTCCTTCTACAGGCGCGAGGCAGTACTTC